These T cell receptor beta chains were read from a single sample in a study of OX40 agonist ivuxolimab in advanced cancers. Method: immunoSEQ multiplex PCR; TCRdb's copy keeps in-frame clones and lacks some. The sample yields 50,000 to 80,000 clones, around 90% seen once. The input for sequencing was CD4+ or CD8+ T cells sorted from blood, taken in a trial of the OX40 agonist ivuxolimab. These receptor sequences come from an adult with an advanced solid tumor such as melanoma, head and neck, liver or kidney cancer. The CDR3 runs from the conserved cysteine through the conserved F or W. Each record gives: J gene, V gene, D gene, clone size, CDR3 length, CDR3 DNA, CDR3 protein. A D gene is named only where the DNA matches it firmly. Size tells how often a clone was seen (once, few, many) or the class of an expanded clone, and some rows leave it out.

j_gene: TRBJ2-2; v_gene: TRBV10-1; d_gene: NA; abundance: NA; len: 11; CDR3nt: TGCGCCAGCAGTCGGACCGGGGAGCTGTTTTTT; CDR3aa: CASSRTGELFF
j_gene: TRBJ2-7; v_gene: TRBV6-5; d_gene: TRBD1; abundance: NA; len: 15; CDR3nt: TGTGCCAGCAGTTCCGGGACAGGGTCAGGCCGCGAGCAGTACTTC; CDR3aa: CASSSGTGSGREQYF
j_gene: TRBJ2-1; v_gene: TRBV19; d_gene: TRBD2; abundance: NA; len: 14; CDR3nt: TGTGCCACCCAGCGGGAGGGCCAAGGTAATGAGCAGTTCTTC; CDR3aa: CATQREGQGNEQFF
j_gene: TRBJ2-6; v_gene: TRBV19; d_gene: TRBD1; abundance: NA; len: 16; CDR3nt: TGTGCCAGTAGTACTACAGGGGGCACTGGGGCCAACGTCCTGACTTTC; CDR3aa: CASSTTGGTGANVLTF
j_gene: TRBJ1-1; v_gene: TRBV14; d_gene: NA; abundance: NA; len: 15; CDR3nt: TGTGCCAGCAGCCAGCTGCACAGCCTGAACACTGAAGCTTTCTTT; CDR3aa: CASSQLHSLNTEAFF
j_gene: TRBJ2-7; v_gene: TRBV4-2; d_gene: NA; abundance: NA; len: 15; CDR3nt: TGTGCCAGCAGCCAAGACTGGACTTTCTCCTACGAGCAGTACTTC; CDR3aa: CASSQDWTFSYEQYF
j_gene: TRBJ1-1; v_gene: TRBV7-2; d_gene: NA; abundance: NA; len: 14; CDR3nt: TGTGCCAGCATCTTGGGGGCTGGAGGCACTGAAGCTTTCTTT; CDR3aa: CASILGAGGTEAFF
j_gene: TRBJ1-3; v_gene: TRBV14; d_gene: NA; abundance: few; len: 17; CDR3nt: TGTGCCAGCAGCCAAATCACAGGGTTCGGCTCTGGAAACACCATATATTTT; CDR3aa: CASSQITGFGSGNTIYF
j_gene: TRBJ1-4; v_gene: TRBV5-1; d_gene: NA; abundance: NA; len: 15; CDR3nt: TGCGCCAGCAGCCAACTGGGGGCAGCTAATGAAAAACTGTTTTTT; CDR3aa: CASSQLGAANEKLFF
j_gene: TRBJ2-5; v_gene: TRBV25-1; d_gene: NA; abundance: NA; len: 13; CDR3nt: TGTGCCAGCAGTGATCGGGCTCGGGGGACCCAGTACTTC; CDR3aa: CASSDRARGTQYF
j_gene: TRBJ1-1; v_gene: TRBV18; d_gene: TRBD1; abundance: NA; len: 14; CDR3nt: TGTGCCAGCTCAGGGACAGGGGTAGGCACTGAAGCTTTCTTT; CDR3aa: CASSGTGVGTEAFF
j_gene: TRBJ2-1; v_gene: TRBV5-6; d_gene: NA; abundance: NA; len: 12; CDR3nt: TGTGCCAGCAGCCTGGCCTATACTGAGCAGTTCTTC; CDR3aa: CASSLAYTEQFF
j_gene: TRBJ2-3; v_gene: TRBV5-1; d_gene: TRBD2; abundance: NA; len: 13; CDR3nt: TGCGCCAGCAGCTTTCAGGGAGGGGATACGCAGTATTTT; CDR3aa: CASSFQGGDTQYF
j_gene: TRBJ1-1; v_gene: TRBV7-6; d_gene: TRBD1; abundance: NA; len: 15; CDR3nt: TGTGCCAGCAGCTTAGGGACAGGGGCGAACACTGAAGCTTTCTTT; CDR3aa: CASSLGTGANTEAFF
j_gene: TRBJ1-1; v_gene: TRBV29-1; d_gene: NA; abundance: NA; len: 12; CDR3nt: TGCAGCGTTGAAGGTCAGGGCACTGAAGCTTTCTTT; CDR3aa: CSVEGQGTEAFF
j_gene: TRBJ2-2; v_gene: TRBV5-4; d_gene: TRBD2; abundance: NA; len: 19; CDR3nt: TGTGCCAGCAGCTCGGGAGGCCTAGCGCTAGTTACGAACACCGGGGAGCTGTTTTTT; CDR3aa: CASSSGGLALVTNTGELFF
j_gene: TRBJ2-7; v_gene: TRBV5-4; d_gene: TRBD1; abundance: once; len: 14; CDR3nt: TGTGCCAGCAAACAGGGGACATCTAACTACGAGCAGTACTTC; CDR3aa: CASKQGTSNYEQYF
j_gene: TRBJ2-2; v_gene: TRBV29-1; d_gene: NA; abundance: NA; len: 20; CDR3nt: TGCAGCCGAACCGAAACAGGGGGCGAAGCGGGAGAGTTAGGGACCGGGGAGCTGTTTTTT; CDR3aa: CSRTETGGEAGELGTGELFF
j_gene: TRBJ2-3; v_gene: TRBV28; d_gene: NA; abundance: NA; len: 17; CDR3nt: TGTGCCAGCAGTTTAGGGATGGGGGCCAGAAGCACAGATACGCAGTATTTT; CDR3aa: CASSLGMGARSTDTQYF
j_gene: TRBJ2-7; v_gene: TRBV11-2; d_gene: NA; abundance: NA; len: 14; CDR3nt: TGTGCCAGCAGCTTAGGGGAGGGGGCCTACGAGCAGTACTTC; CDR3aa: CASSLGEGAYEQYF
j_gene: TRBJ2-7; v_gene: TRBV18; d_gene: NA; abundance: NA; len: 15; CDR3nt: TGTGCCAGCTCACCAGTGGAGATCCTAGGCTACGAGCAGTACTTC; CDR3aa: CASSPVEILGYEQYF
j_gene: TRBJ2-7; v_gene: TRBV7-9; d_gene: NA; abundance: NA; len: 13; CDR3nt: TGTGCCAGCAGCTTAGGGGATGGCTACGAGCAGTACTTC; CDR3aa: CASSLGDGYEQYF
j_gene: TRBJ2-3; v_gene: TRBV6-4; d_gene: TRBD2; abundance: NA; len: 15; CDR3nt: TGTGCCAGCAGCCAAAGCGGGAGGGCCTCCCATACGCAGTATTTT; CDR3aa: CASSQSGRASHTQYF
j_gene: TRBJ1-1; v_gene: TRBV6-5; d_gene: NA; abundance: NA; len: 15; CDR3nt: TGTGCCAGCAGTTACGATGAAGGGGTGGACACTGAAGCTTTCTTT; CDR3aa: CASSYDEGVDTEAFF
j_gene: TRBJ2-7; v_gene: TRBV6-1; d_gene: TRBD1; abundance: NA; len: 15; CDR3nt: TGTGCCAGCAAGTCGCTCCAGACAGGGACCTACGAGCAGTACTTC; CDR3aa: CASKSLQTGTYEQYF
j_gene: TRBJ2-1; v_gene: TRBV21-1; d_gene: NA; abundance: NA; len: 19; CDR3nt: TGTGCCAGCGTCCATGGGGGCATCGCGGGACTAGCGGGATGGAATGAGCAGTTCTTC; CDR3aa: CASVHGGIAGLAGWNEQFF
j_gene: TRBJ1-2; v_gene: TRBV7-8; d_gene: NA; abundance: NA; len: 16; CDR3nt: TGTGCCAGCAGCTTAGAACCTTACCGGGCGGGGTATGGCTACACCTTC; CDR3aa: CASSLEPYRAGYGYTF
j_gene: TRBJ2-1; v_gene: TRBV30; d_gene: TRBD2; abundance: NA; len: 13; CDR3nt: TGTGCCTGGAGTGGACTAGCAGACAATGAGCAGTTCTTC; CDR3aa: CAWSGLADNEQFF
j_gene: TRBJ1-1; v_gene: TRBV11-2; d_gene: NA; abundance: NA; len: 15; CDR3nt: TGTGCCAGCAGCTCCCGTCGGGGTGGGAAGACCGAAGCTTTCTTT; CDR3aa: CASSSRRGGKTEAFF
j_gene: TRBJ2-7; v_gene: TRBV7-3; d_gene: TRBD2; abundance: NA; len: 16; CDR3nt: TGTGCCAGCAGCCCCTCGGGTAGCGGGAAATCGTCCGAGCAGTACTTC; CDR3aa: CASSPSGSGKSSEQYF
j_gene: TRBJ2-7; v_gene: TRBV10-3; d_gene: NA; abundance: NA; len: 15; CDR3nt: TGTGCCATCAGTGAGTCGGGTCCGCGCCCCTACGAGCAGTACTTC; CDR3aa: CAISESGPRPYEQYF
j_gene: TRBJ2-5; v_gene: TRBV28; d_gene: NA; abundance: NA; len: 15; CDR3nt: TGTGCCAGCACACCTGGCCGGGACTTTCAAGAGACCCAGTACTTC; CDR3aa: CASTPGRDFQETQYF
j_gene: TRBJ2-7; v_gene: TRBV28; d_gene: TRBD2; abundance: NA; len: 13; CDR3nt: TGTGCCAGCACCTGGGGGACTACCTACGAGCAGTACTTC; CDR3aa: CASTWGTTYEQYF
j_gene: TRBJ1-2; v_gene: TRBV30; d_gene: NA; abundance: NA; len: 12; CDR3nt: TGTGCCTGGAGTTCAGGATTCTATGGCTACACCTTC; CDR3aa: CAWSSGFYGYTF
j_gene: TRBJ2-3; v_gene: TRBV19; d_gene: TRBD2; abundance: NA; len: 18; CDR3nt: TGTGCCAGTACCCTGGGACTAGCGGGAGGGCCAAACACAGATACGCAGTATTTT; CDR3aa: CASTLGLAGGPNTDTQYF
j_gene: TRBJ2-5; v_gene: TRBV4-1; d_gene: NA; abundance: NA; len: 15; CDR3nt: TGCGCCAGCAGCCAAGACCGAAGGGGGCAAGAGACCCAGTACTTC; CDR3aa: CASSQDRRGQETQYF
j_gene: TRBJ2-7; v_gene: TRBV18; d_gene: NA; abundance: NA; len: 17; CDR3nt: TGTGCCAGCTCACCCCCCTACCTAAAAGGGGGGGCCTACGAGCAGTACTTC; CDR3aa: CASSPPYLKGGAYEQYF
j_gene: TRBJ2-6; v_gene: TRBV2; d_gene: NA; abundance: once; len: 15; CDR3nt: TGTGCCAGCAGTGTCGCCGGCTCTGGGGCCAACGTCCTGACTTTC; CDR3aa: CASSVAGSGANVLTF
j_gene: TRBJ2-5; v_gene: TRBV7-2; d_gene: TRBD2; abundance: NA; len: 15; CDR3nt: TGTGCCAGCACAAGGACTAGCGGGATTGAGGAGACCCAGTACTTC; CDR3aa: CASTRTSGIEETQYF
j_gene: TRBJ2-1; v_gene: TRBV5-1; d_gene: NA; abundance: NA; len: 16; CDR3nt: TGCGCCAGCAGAGCCGTAACTTTCAGCTCCTACAATGAGCAGTTCTTC; CDR3aa: CASRAVTFSSYNEQFF
j_gene: TRBJ2-1; v_gene: TRBV7-9; d_gene: TRBD2; abundance: NA; len: 18; CDR3nt: TGTGCCAGCAGCTATCCCAGGACGGCTAGCGGGAGGCAGAATGAGCAGTTCTTC; CDR3aa: CASSYPRTASGRQNEQFF
j_gene: TRBJ2-7; v_gene: TRBV5-6; d_gene: TRBD1; abundance: NA; len: 17; CDR3nt: TGTGCCAGCAGCTTGTTAGTCCGGGACAGGCTTTCCTACGAGCAGTACTTC; CDR3aa: CASSLLVRDRLSYEQYF
j_gene: TRBJ2-1; v_gene: TRBV12-5; d_gene: NA; abundance: NA; len: 13; CDR3nt: TGTGCTAGTGGTTTGGCCTCCTACAATGAGCAGTTCTTC; CDR3aa: CASGLASYNEQFF
j_gene: TRBJ1-1; v_gene: TRBV19; d_gene: NA; abundance: NA; len: 13; CDR3nt: TGTGCCAGTAGTATAACTGAGAACACTGAAGCTTTCTTT; CDR3aa: CASSITENTEAFF
j_gene: TRBJ1-5; v_gene: TRBV19; d_gene: NA; abundance: NA; len: 15; CDR3nt: TGTGCCAGTAATCCACAGGGAGGGGGCAATCAGCCCCAGCATTTT; CDR3aa: CASNPQGGGNQPQHF
j_gene: TRBJ2-1; v_gene: TRBV7-9; d_gene: NA; abundance: NA; len: 12; CDR3nt: TGTGCCAGCAGCTTTGGGCCCCGGGAGCAGTTCTTC; CDR3aa: CASSFGPREQFF
j_gene: TRBJ2-2; v_gene: TRBV7-8; d_gene: NA; abundance: NA; len: 16; CDR3nt: TGTGCCAGCAGCCCCAAGGCCTCGGCCGTAACCGGGGAGCTGTTTTTT; CDR3aa: CASSPKASAVTGELFF
j_gene: TRBJ1-3; v_gene: TRBV28; d_gene: NA; abundance: NA; len: 15; CDR3nt: TGTGCCAGCAGTTCCCCGCAGGGTCTTTCAAACACCATATATTTT; CDR3aa: CASSSPQGLSNTIYF
j_gene: TRBJ2-1; v_gene: TRBV5-1; d_gene: TRBD2; abundance: NA; len: 15; CDR3nt: TGCGCCAGCAGCTTTGTAGCGGGGGTGGAAGGTGAGCAGTTCTTC; CDR3aa: CASSFVAGVEGEQFF
j_gene: TRBJ2-7; v_gene: TRBV30; d_gene: NA; abundance: NA; len: 11; CDR3nt: TGTGCCTGGACTACGACTAGTTCGCAGTACTTC; CDR3aa: CAWTTTSSQYF
j_gene: TRBJ1-3; v_gene: TRBV12-5; d_gene: NA; abundance: NA; len: 15; CDR3nt: TGTGCTAGTGCTAGACAGGCGAGCTCTGGAAACACCATATATTTT; CDR3aa: CASARQASSGNTIYF
j_gene: TRBJ2-1; v_gene: TRBV5-1; d_gene: TRBD2; abundance: NA; len: 15; CDR3nt: TGCGCCAGCAGCTCGGGACTAGCGGGACTGGGTGAGCAGTTCTTC; CDR3aa: CASSSGLAGLGEQFF